Described below is a single T cell receptor beta chain sequence and its context. This entry is derived from a study of blood T cells in healthy people across ages. Using a J-beta primer mix together with a sample-barcoded 5' primer, a second PCR was run for about 6 to 11 cycles. TCRdb recomputed calls from the 5' RACE reads with MiXCR, one row per CDR3 protein. The table has around 820,000 distinct CDR3 sequences, approximately 25% seen once. The CDR3 covers 16 residues. Trimming stripped 2 bases from V and 5 bases from J, with 15 bases between. The germline V gene encodes CDR1 SGHTA and CDR2 FQGNSA. The same data also contributed to another study, on T cells of mothers and their children.

The clonotype comes from a boy younger than 18 in good health. The chain employs TRBV7-2 and TRBJ1-4; D perhaps matches TRBD1 (6 bases). Sequences were obtained from blood. The DNA of the CDR3 is TGTGCCAGCAGCTTATCGGGGGCAAGGAGGAATGAAAAACTGTTTTTT. Protein: CASSLSGARRNEKLFF.